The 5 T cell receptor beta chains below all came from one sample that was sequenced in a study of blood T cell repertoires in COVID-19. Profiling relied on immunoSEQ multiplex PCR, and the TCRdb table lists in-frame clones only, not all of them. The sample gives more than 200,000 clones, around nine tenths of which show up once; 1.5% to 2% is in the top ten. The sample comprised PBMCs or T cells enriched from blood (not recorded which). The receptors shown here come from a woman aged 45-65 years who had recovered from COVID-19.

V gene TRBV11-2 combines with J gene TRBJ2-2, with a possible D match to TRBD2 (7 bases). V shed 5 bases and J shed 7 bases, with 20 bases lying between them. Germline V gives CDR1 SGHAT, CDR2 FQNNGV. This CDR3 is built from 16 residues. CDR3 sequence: CASSPPGAGVIGELFF. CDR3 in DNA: TGTGCCAGCAGCCCCCCAGGGGCGGGAGTGATCGGGGAGCTGTTTTTT.

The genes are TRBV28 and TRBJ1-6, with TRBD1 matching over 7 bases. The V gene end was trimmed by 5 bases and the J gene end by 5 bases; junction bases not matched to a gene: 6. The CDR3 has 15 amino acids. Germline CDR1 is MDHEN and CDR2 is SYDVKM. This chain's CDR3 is CASSRSDRDNSPLHF. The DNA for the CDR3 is TGTGCCAGCAGTCGGTCCGACAGGGATAATTCACCCCTCCACTTT.

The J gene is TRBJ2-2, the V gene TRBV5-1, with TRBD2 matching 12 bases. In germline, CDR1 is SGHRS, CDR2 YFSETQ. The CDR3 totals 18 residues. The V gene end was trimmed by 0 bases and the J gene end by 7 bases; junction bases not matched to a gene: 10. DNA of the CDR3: TGCGCCAGCAGCTTGGGATTGGGCAGACTAGCGGGAGTCGGGGAGCTGTTTTTT. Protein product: CASSLGLGRLAGVGELFF.

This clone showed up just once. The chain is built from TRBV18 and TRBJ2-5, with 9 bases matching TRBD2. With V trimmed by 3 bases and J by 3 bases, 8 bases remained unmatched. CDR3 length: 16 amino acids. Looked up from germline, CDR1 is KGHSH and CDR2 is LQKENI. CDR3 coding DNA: TGTGCCAGCTCACCGCTGACTAGCGGAGGGGAAGAGACCCAGTACTTC. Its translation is CASSPLTSGGEETQYF.

As DNA, the CDR3 is TGCGCCAGCAGCTCCGGTCCGGGACAGGACTACAATGAGCAGTTCTTC. It codes for CASSSGPGQDYNEQFF. This rearrangement joins TRBV5-1 to TRBJ2-1, with 8 nucleotides matching TRBD1. Trimming cost V 3 bases and J 3 bases; bases outside gene matches: 8. The CDR3 covers 16 residues. The germline gives CDR1 SGHRS, CDR2 YFSETQ.